Sequencing of this T cell receptor beta chain was carried out in a study of siplizumab effects on memory and regulatory T cells. CDR1 and CDR2 (germline): SGHDT, YYEEEE. This CDR3 contains 18 residues. V lost 0 bases and J 4 bases, leaving 17 bases between the germline ends. Overall study results and limits: The study found that siplizumab significantly reduced alloreactive sequences traceable to unstimulated CD4+ memory cells. In siplizumab conditions, mappable alloreactive CD4+ clones averaged approximately 70% Treg-derived, against around 28% in controls.

The protocol was immunoSEQ multiplex PCR, while the TCRdb copy is restricted to in-frame clones and leaves out a portion. The top ten clones hold 0.15% of a sample with around 100,000 clones, about nine tenths of them seen once. In regard to this clone: Its antigen is still unknown.

The sample consisted of CD4+ T cells sorted from blood. The chain uses TRBV5-6 and TRBJ1-6; a possible D gene is TRBD1 (5 bases). This clonotype originated in a human donor in good health. In nucleotides, the CDR3 is TGTGCCAGCAGCTTGGGTACTTTTAGGGACCTTTATAATTCACCCCTCCACTTT. It specifies CASSLGTFRDLYNSPLHF.